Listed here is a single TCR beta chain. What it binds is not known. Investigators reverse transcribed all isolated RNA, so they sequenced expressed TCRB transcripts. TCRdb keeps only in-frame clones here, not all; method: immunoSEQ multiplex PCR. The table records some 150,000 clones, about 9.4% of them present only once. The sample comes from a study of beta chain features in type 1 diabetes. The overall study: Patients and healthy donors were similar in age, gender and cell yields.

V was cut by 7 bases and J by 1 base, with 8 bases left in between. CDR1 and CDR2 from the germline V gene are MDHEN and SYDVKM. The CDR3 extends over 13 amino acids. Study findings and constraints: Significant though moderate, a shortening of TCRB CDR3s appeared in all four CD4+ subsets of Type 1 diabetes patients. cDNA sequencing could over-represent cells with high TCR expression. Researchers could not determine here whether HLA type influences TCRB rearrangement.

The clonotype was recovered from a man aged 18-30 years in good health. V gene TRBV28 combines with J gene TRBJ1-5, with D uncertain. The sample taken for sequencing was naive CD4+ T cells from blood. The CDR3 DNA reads TGTGCCAGCAAATTCGGGAGCAATCAGCCCCAGCATTTT. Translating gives CASKFGSNQPQHF.